This T cell receptor beta chain was profiled in a study of blood T cell repertoires in COVID-19. Study-wide background: Donors in the United States, Italy and Spain gave samples during acute or convalescent COVID-19. T cells, B-cell-depleted T cells, or PBMCs provided the cDNA or gDNA that served as material.

This clone appeared a single time. Original processing methods: Nucleated cell counts were estimated from reference gene primer amplification. Repertoires were generated with immunoSEQ multiplex PCR, while TCRdb's copy carries only in-frame clones and drops some. That table gives V, J and clone size, and the DNA gave D and trimming. The sample includes some 11,000 clones, 84% seen only once; the top ten take approximately 30%. The CDR3 has 16 amino acids. Trimming pared 1 base from V and 4 bases from J, leaving 13 bases between. Germline CDR1 and CDR2: LGHDT and YNNKEL (reference sequence). The V gene is TRBV3-1 (or the pseudogene TRBV3-2), the J gene TRBJ2-2; perhaps TRBD1 as D (5 bases). The specimen was peripheral blood. The receptor comes from a man aged 50 or older with active COVID-19. Written as DNA, the CDR3 is TGTGCCAGCAGCCAAGGGCAGGGTATTTTCACCGGGGAGCTGTTTTTT. This codes for CASSQGQGIFTGELFF.